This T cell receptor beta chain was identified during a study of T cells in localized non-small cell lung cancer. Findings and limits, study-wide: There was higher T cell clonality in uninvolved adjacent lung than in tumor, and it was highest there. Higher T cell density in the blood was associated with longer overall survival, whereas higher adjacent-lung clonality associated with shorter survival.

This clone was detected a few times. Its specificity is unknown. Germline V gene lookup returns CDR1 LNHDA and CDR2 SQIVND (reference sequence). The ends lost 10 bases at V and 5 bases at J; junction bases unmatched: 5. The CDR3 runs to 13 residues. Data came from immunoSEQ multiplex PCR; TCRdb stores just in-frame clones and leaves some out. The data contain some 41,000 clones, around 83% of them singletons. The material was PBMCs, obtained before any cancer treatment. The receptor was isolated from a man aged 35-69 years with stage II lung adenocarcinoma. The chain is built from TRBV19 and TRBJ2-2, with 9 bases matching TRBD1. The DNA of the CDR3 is TGTGCCACCGGGACAGGGCGGACCGGGGAGCTGTTTTTT. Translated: CATGTGRTGELFF.